These T cell receptor beta chains were read from a single sample in a study of beta chain features in type 1 diabetes. Data came from immunoSEQ multiplex PCR; TCRdb stores just in-frame clones and leaves some out. The top ten hold roughly 0.06% of the sample, which has about half a million clones, around 30% seen once. Sequences were obtained from naive CD4+ T cells from blood. The source is a man aged 18 to 29 in good health. Each CDR3 is given with its conserved first and last residue. The order of the fields is J gene, V gene, CDR3 protein.

TRBJ2-1,TRBV2,CASTYNEQFF
TRBJ1-2,TRBV18,CASSPDRVIHGYTF
TRBJ1-5,TRBV7-9,CASSQRSGGAGGPQHF
TRBJ2-3,TRBV25-1,CASSESDTDGDTQYF
TRBJ2-7,TRBV7-6,CASSLGSPSGSSGEQYF
TRBJ2-3,TRBV29-1,CSVEGVDTQYF
TRBJ2-2,TRBV29-1,CSVSLGVETGELFF
TRBJ2-1,TRBV5-4,CASSFPGTGFYNEQFF
TRBJ2-1,TRBV19,CASSPDRVKVNEQFF
TRBJ2-7,TRBV28,CASRSGTDYEQYF
TRBJ1-3,TRBV30,CAWSKGPGNTIYF
TRBJ2-1,TRBV7-2,CASSWIASSYNEQFF
TRBJ2-1,TRBV30,CAWSVSSLSDEQFF
TRBJ2-3,TRBV29-1,CSVRSRLLRDGTQYF
TRBJ2-7,TRBV30,CAWSVGTGGYEQYF
TRBJ2-3,TRBV30,CAWSRDWDSTDTQYF
TRBJ1-2,TRBV9,CASSAGGTPYGYTF
TRBJ2-5,TRBV29-1,CSVDPLYDETQYF
TRBJ2-7,TRBV30,CAWSVQAREQYF
TRBJ2-1,TRBV5-1,CASSHGQGQFF
TRBJ1-5,TRBV19,CASSVGTHSNQPQHF
TRBJ2-5,TRBV9,CASSTGRWGQETQYF
TRBJ1-2,TRBV30,CAWSVRGSGYTF
TRBJ2-1,TRBV30,CAWSSTGGGEQFF
TRBJ1-2,TRBV30,CAWVNNYGYTF
TRBJ2-4,TRBV9,CASSAVAGSGNIQYF
TRBJ2-1,TRBV9,CASSVGPNTEQFF
TRBJ1-3,TRBV30,CAWFPGLSSGNTIYF
TRBJ2-5,TRBV9,CASSVAQAETQYF
TRBJ2-5,TRBV6-1,CASRGTFLGETQYF
TRBJ2-7,TRBV7-2,CASSLAGIKQYF
TRBJ2-1,TRBV7-8,CASSQDRYNEQFF
TRBJ2-1,TRBV7-9,CASSQDNVRNYNEQFF
TRBJ1-5,TRBV4-2,CASSQVSNQPQHF
TRBJ2-7,TRBV15,CATSRDRRPGGEQYF
TRBJ2-5,TRBV5-1,CASSLVGLSEGETQYF
TRBJ1-1,TRBV6-6,CASSYSRGQRTEAFF
TRBJ2-1,TRBV30,CAWSTDRSYNEQFF
TRBJ2-2,TRBV2,CASGDSGELFF
TRBJ2-3,TRBV6-5,CASGDPGRDTQYF
TRBJ2-7,TRBV10-3,CAISGSGGSVYEQYF
TRBJ2-1,TRBV6-6,CASSYELAGVEQFF
TRBJ2-7,TRBV6-5,CASSPSVGLGEQYF
TRBJ1-2,TRBV7-9,CASSFPPIGYTF
TRBJ2-1,TRBV28,CASSPKRPAWDSVINEQFF